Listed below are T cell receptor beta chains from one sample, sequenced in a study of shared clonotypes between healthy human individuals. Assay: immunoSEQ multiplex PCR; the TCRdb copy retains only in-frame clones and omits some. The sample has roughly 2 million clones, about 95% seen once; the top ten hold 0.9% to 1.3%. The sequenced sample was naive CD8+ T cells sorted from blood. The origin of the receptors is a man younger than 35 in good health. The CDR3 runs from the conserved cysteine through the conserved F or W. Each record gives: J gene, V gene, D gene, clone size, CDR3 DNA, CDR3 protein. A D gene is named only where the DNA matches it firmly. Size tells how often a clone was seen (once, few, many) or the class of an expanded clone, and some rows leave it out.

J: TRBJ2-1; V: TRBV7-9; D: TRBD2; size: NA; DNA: TGTGCCAGCAGCCCGAGGACTAGCGGGAGGCACAATGAGCAGTTCTTC; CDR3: CASSPRTSGRHNEQFF
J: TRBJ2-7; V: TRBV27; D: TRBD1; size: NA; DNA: TGTGCCAGCAGTACCTTGGGCGTCACAGGGGGCGCTGGGAACGACGAGCAGTACTTC; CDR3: CASSTLGVTGGAGNDEQYF
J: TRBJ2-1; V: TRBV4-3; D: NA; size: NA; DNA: TGCGCCAGCAGCCAGGGTTCGCGCTACAATGAGCAGTTCTTC; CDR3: CASSQGSRYNEQFF
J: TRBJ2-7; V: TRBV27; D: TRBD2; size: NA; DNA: TGTGCCAGCATTTCCCTAGCGGGCCCCTACGAGCAGTACTTC; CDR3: CASISLAGPYEQYF
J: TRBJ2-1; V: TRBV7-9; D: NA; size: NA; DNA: TGTGCCAGCAGCTTAGCGGGAGTGTTCAATGAGCAGTTCTTC; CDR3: CASSLAGVFNEQFF
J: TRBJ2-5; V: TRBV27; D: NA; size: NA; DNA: TGTGCCGGAGAGACCCAGTACTTC; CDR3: CAGETQYF
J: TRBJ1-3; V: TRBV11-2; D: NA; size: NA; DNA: TGTGCCAGCAGCTTAGAAGCGGGGGGGGCGCCTGGAAACACCATATATTTT; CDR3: CASSLEAGGAPGNTIYF
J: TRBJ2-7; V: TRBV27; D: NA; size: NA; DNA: TGTGCCAGCAGCCCCTCCTCGGGGCAGACTTCCTACGAGCAGTACTTC; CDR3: CASSPSSGQTSYEQYF
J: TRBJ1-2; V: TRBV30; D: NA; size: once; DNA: TGTGCCTGGAGCCCCGCGGTATGGGACGGCTACACCTTC; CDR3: CAWSPAVWDGYTF
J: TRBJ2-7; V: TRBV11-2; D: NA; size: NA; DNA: TGTGCCAGCACCCCGGCAGGGACACCAGTAGGGTACGAGCAGTACTTC; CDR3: CASTPAGTPVGYEQYF
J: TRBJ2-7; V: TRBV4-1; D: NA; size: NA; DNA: TGCGCCAGCAGCCCTCCCGACGACTACGAGCAGTACTTC; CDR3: CASSPPDDYEQYF
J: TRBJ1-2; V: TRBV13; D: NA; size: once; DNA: TGTGCCAGCAGCTTCGACGGCCCAAACTATGGCTACACCTTC; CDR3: CASSFDGPNYGYTF
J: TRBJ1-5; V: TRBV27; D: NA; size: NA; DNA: TGTGCCAGCTCTTGGGCAGGAGTTAATCAGCCCCAGCATTTT; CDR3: CASSWAGVNQPQHF
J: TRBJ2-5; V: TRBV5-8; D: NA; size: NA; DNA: TGTGCCAGCAGGGGGAACATACTGGAGACCCAGTACTTC; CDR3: CASRGNILETQYF
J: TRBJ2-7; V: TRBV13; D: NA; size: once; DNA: TGTGCCAGCAGCTCCGCCGGGGCAGGAGCCTACGAGCAGTACTTC; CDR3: CASSSAGAGAYEQYF
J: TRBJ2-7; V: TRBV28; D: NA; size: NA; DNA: TGTGCCAGCAGTCCCCCGGGCGAATACGAGCAGTACTTC; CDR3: CASSPPGEYEQYF
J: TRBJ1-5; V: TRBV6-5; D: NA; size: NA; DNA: TGTGCCAGCAGTATGGGGGGGCTAGGTCAGCCCCAGCATTTT; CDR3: CASSMGGLGQPQHF
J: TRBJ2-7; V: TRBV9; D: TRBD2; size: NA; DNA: TGTGCCAGCAGCGTCTCCGGGACTAGCGATCCCTACGAGCAGTACTTC; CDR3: CASSVSGTSDPYEQYF
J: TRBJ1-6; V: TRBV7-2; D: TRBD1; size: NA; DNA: TGTGCCAGCAGCTTATACGTCCCGGGACAGGGCCTTAATTCACCCCTCCACTTT; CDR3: CASSLYVPGQGLNSPLHF
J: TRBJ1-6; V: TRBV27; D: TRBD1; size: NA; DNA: TGTGCCAGCAGCTGGACAGGGGGGATTTCACCCCTCCACTTT; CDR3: CASSWTGGISPLHF
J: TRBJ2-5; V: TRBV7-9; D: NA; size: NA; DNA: TGTGCCAGCAGCTCCTCGGAGGGGCAAGAGACCCAGTACTTC; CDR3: CASSSSEGQETQYF
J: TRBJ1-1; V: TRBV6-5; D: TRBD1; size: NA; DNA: TGTGCCAGCAGTTACGCCTGGACAGGCGTTAACACTGAAGCTTTCTTT; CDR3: CASSYAWTGVNTEAFF
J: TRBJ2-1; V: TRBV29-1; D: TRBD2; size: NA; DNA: TGCAGCAGCGAGGGACTAGCGAACAATGAGCAGTTCTTC; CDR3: CSSEGLANNEQFF
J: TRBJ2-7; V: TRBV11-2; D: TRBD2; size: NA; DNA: TGTGCCAGCAGCTCGGGGAGGGACGAGCAGTACTTC; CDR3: CASSSGRDEQYF
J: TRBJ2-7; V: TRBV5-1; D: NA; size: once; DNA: TGCGCCAGCAGCTTGAGAGGGCAGACCTACGAGCAGTACTTC; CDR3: CASSLRGQTYEQYF
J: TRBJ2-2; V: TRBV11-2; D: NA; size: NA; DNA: TGTGCCAGCAGCCCCAGACGGGCCAACACCGGGGAGCTGTTTTTT; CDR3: CASSPRRANTGELFF
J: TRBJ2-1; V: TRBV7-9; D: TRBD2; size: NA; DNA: TGTGCCAGCAGCCTGGCGGGACTAGGAGTGAATGAGCAGTTCTTC; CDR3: CASSLAGLGVNEQFF
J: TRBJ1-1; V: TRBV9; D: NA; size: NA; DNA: TGTGCCAGCAGGAATCCAGACACTGAAGCTTTCTTT; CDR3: CASRNPDTEAFF
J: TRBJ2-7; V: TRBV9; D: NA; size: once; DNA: TGTGCCAGCAGCGTAGCTGGGGCTGGGACCCCCTACGAGCAGTACTTC; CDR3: CASSVAGAGTPYEQYF
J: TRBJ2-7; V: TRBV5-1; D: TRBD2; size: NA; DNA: TGCGCCAGCAGCTCCAGTGGTCTAGCGGGAGGGTACGAGCAGTACTTC; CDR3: CASSSSGLAGGYEQYF
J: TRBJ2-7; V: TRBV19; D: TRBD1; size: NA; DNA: TGTGCCAGTAGCGGGGCGGTGAGACAGGGTGCGTACTACTCCTACGAGCAGTACTTC; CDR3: CASSGAVRQGAYYSYEQYF
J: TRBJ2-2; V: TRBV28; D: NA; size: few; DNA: TGTGCCGGACAGACCGGGACGCAAGGCGGGGAGCTGTTTTTT; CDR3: CAGQTGTQGGELFF
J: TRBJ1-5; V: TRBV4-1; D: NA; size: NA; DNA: TGCGCCAGCAGCCAAGTTCGAGAGGGTCATCAGCCCCAGCATTTT; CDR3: CASSQVREGHQPQHF